The T cell receptor (beta chain) under discussion was sequenced for a study of cytomegalovirus exposure and HLA in healthy donors. Notes on the study in general: Cytomegalovirus-associated TCR beta chains were listed, numbering more than 150.

Produced via immunoSEQ multiplex PCR; TCRdb's table is partial and in-frame only. The sample shows about 64,000 clones, roughly 89% of them seen only once. Trimming shortened V by 2 bases and J by 1 base, and 11 bases separated the two germline ends. Germline V gene data show CDR1 as SGHVS and CDR2 as FNYEAQ. The CDR3 sequence is 15 residues long. As for this clone: Its antigen is as yet unknown.

Sequenced input: PBMCs. The V call is TRBV7-6, the J call TRBJ1-1; D not resolved. The sequence derives from a woman younger than 30 in good health and CMV-seronegative. CDR3 region: CASSLYEVRNTEAFF. The CDR3 DNA reads TGTGCCAGCAGCTTATACGAGGTCCGGAACACTGAAGCTTTCTTT.